Listed here are 7 T cell receptor beta chains from one sample, sequenced in a study of blood T cell repertoires in COVID-19. Profiling relied on immunoSEQ multiplex PCR, and the TCRdb table lists in-frame clones only, not all of them. Of 65,000 to 90,000 clones listed, around 90% are singletons. Sequencing was performed on peripheral blood. The receptors come from a woman aged 50 to 65 with active or convalescent COVID-19.

The gene calls are TRBV24-1 and TRBJ2-2; possible D gene TRBD1, 6 bases. V gave up 9 bases and J gave up 1 base, with 11 bases separating them. CDR3 length equals 14 residues. The germline V gene has CDR1 KGHDR and CDR2 SFDVKD. The DNA for the CDR3 is TGTGCCACCGGTGCAGGGGTGAACACCGGGGAGCTGTTTTTT. Translated, it gives CATGAGVNTGELFF.

CDR3 nucleotides: TGTGCCAGCAGTTACCAAGCCGACAGACCCTATGGCTACACCTTC. It specifies CASSYQADRPYGYTF. The V and J genes are TRBV6-2 or TRBV6-3 and TRBJ1-2; tentatively, D is TRBD1 (5 bases). V shed 2 bases and J shed 4 bases, with 14 bases lying between them. CDR1 and CDR2 (germline): MNHEY, SVGEGT. CDR3 length equals 15 residues.

This chain joins TRBV7-2 and TRBJ2-7; D is perhaps TRBD2 (5 bases). Trimming took off 8 bases at V and 4 bases at J, with 9 bases between the two ends. The CDR3 spans 11 residues. Per the germline V gene, CDR1 is SGHTA and CDR2 is FQGNSA. The CDR3: CASALAYEQYF. The CDR3 nucleotides read TGTGCCAGCGCTCTAGCTTACGAGCAGTACTTC.

The rearrangement uses TRBV5-8 and TRBJ1-4; D call uncertain. The V and J ends lost 1 base and 8 bases respectively, with 9 bases between them. The CDR3 runs 13 residues. Germline CDR1 SGHTS, CDR2 YDEGEE. The CDR3 loop is CASSLPTREKLFF. The CDR3 coding sequence is TGTGCCAGCAGCTTGCCGACACGGGAAAAACTGTTTTTT.

The V call is TRBV18, the J call TRBJ1-2; possible D gene TRBD1, 5 bases. The germline V gene has CDR1 KGHSH and CDR2 LQKENI. The CDR3 is 15 residues long. The V end lost 2 bases, the J end lost 2 bases, and 12 bases lay between the germline ends. For the CDR3, the DNA is TGTGCCAGCTCACCAGGGCAGGGCATCAACTATGGCTACACCTTC. Its translation: CASSPGQGINYGYTF.

This chain uses TRBV6-2 or TRBV6-3 with TRBJ2-2; 10 bases agree with TRBD1. CDR1 and CDR2 (germline): MNHEY, SVGEGT. Trimming cost V 4 bases and J 6 bases; bases outside gene matches: 11. This CDR3 spans 17 amino acids. DNA for the CDR3: TGTGCCAGCAGTTCCATCACCGGGACAGGGGTCCCCGGGGAGCTGTTTTTT. This codes for CASSSITGTGVPGELFF.

This clone appeared a single time. The chain recombines TRBV5-1 with TRBJ1-6, with no clear D. CDR1 is SGHRS, CDR2 YFSETQ, per germline. This CDR3 comprises 15 residues. V was clipped by 1 base and J by 10 bases, with 15 bases between them. The CDR3 protein is CASSLLQNSESPLHF. The CDR3 DNA is TGCGCCAGCAGCTTGTTACAGAATTCCGAGTCACCCCTCCACTTT.